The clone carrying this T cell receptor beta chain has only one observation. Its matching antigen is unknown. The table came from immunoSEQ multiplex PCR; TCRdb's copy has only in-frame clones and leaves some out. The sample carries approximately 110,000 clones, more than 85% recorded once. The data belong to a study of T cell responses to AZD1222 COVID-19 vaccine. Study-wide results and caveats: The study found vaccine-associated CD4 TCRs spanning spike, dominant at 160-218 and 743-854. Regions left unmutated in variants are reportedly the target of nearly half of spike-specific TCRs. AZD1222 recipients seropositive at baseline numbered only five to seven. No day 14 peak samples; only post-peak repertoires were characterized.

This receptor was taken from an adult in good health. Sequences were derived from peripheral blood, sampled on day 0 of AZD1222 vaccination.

The CDR3 DNA reads TGTGCCAGCAGTAAGACTAGCGGGGCGAGCGAGACCCAGTACTTC. Its translation is CASSKTSGASETQYF. The rearrangement joins TRBV6-4 to TRBJ2-5; TRBD2 matches at 11 bases. Unmatched junction bases numbered 7, after V lost 5 bases and J lost 5 bases. This CDR3 has 15 residues. Looked up from germline, CDR1 is MRHNA and CDR2 is SNTAGT.